Listed below are T cell receptor beta chains from one sample, sequenced in a study of shared clonotypes between healthy human individuals. Repertoires were generated with immunoSEQ multiplex PCR, while TCRdb's copy carries only in-frame clones and drops some. The table lists roughly 1 million clones, around 76% of them singletons. The sequencing sample was made of memory CD4+ T cells sorted from blood. Every receptor here comes from a young man in good health. CDR3s include the opening cysteine and the closing phenylalanine or tryptophan. The D gene is left open where the match is weak. Expanded clones are given a class, and other clones once, few, many or no size at all.

v_call: TRBV30
j_call: TRBJ2-1
d_call: NA
clone_size: once
cdr3_aa: CAWRAFQNNEQFF
cdr3_nt: TGTGCCTGGAGAGCTTTCCAGAACAATGAGCAGTTCTTC

v_call: TRBV4-2
j_call: TRBJ2-3
d_call: TRBD2
clone_size: NA
cdr3_aa: CASTQEKLAASTDTQYF
cdr3_nt: TGTGCCAGCACCCAAGAGAAACTAGCGGCTAGCACAGATACGCAGTATTTT

v_call: TRBV7-6
j_call: TRBJ2-7
d_call: NA
clone_size: once
cdr3_aa: CASSLTVNSYEQYF
cdr3_nt: TGTGCCAGCAGCTTAACTGTCAACTCCTACGAGCAGTACTTC

v_call: TRBV5-1
j_call: TRBJ2-7
d_call: NA
clone_size: NA
cdr3_aa: CASSLGGSGYEQYF
cdr3_nt: TGCGCCAGCAGCCTAGGGGGTAGCGGCTACGAGCAGTACTTC

v_call: TRBV10-1
j_call: TRBJ2-3
d_call: NA
clone_size: NA
cdr3_aa: CASSESADTQYF
cdr3_nt: TGCGCCAGCAGTGAGTCTGCGGATACGCAGTATTTT

v_call: TRBV5-1
j_call: TRBJ2-7
d_call: NA
clone_size: NA
cdr3_aa: CASSLSTGFAYEQYF
cdr3_nt: TGCGCCAGCAGCTTGTCTACAGGGTTTGCCTACGAGCAGTACTTC

v_call: TRBV6-1
j_call: TRBJ2-7
d_call: NA
clone_size: NA
cdr3_aa: CASSARTGQFYEQYF
cdr3_nt: TGTGCCAGCAGTGCTCGAACCGGACAGTTCTACGAGCAGTACTTC

v_call: TRBV5-6
j_call: TRBJ1-6
d_call: NA
clone_size: few
cdr3_aa: CASSPYNSPLHF
cdr3_nt: TGTGCCAGCAGCCCTTATAATTCACCCCTCCACTTT

v_call: TRBV28
j_call: TRBJ1-2
d_call: TRBD1
clone_size: few
cdr3_aa: CASSQNDRVGYTF
cdr3_nt: TGTGCCAGCAGTCAGAATGACAGGGTTGGCTACACCTTC

v_call: TRBV6-1
j_call: TRBJ1-2
d_call: NA
clone_size: NA
cdr3_aa: CASSQVGDTYGYTF
cdr3_nt: TGTGCCAGCAGTCAAGTGGGGGATACCTATGGCTACACCTTC

v_call: TRBV9
j_call: TRBJ1-1
d_call: TRBD1
clone_size: NA
cdr3_aa: CASSVGTGVVVTEAFF
cdr3_nt: TGTGCCAGCAGCGTAGGGACAGGGGTGGTGGTTACTGAAGCTTTCTTT

v_call: TRBV2
j_call: TRBJ2-3
d_call: NA
clone_size: NA
cdr3_aa: CASSEEGGPTDTQYF
cdr3_nt: TGTGCCAGCAGTGAAGAGGGGGGACCTACAGATACGCAGTATTTT

v_call: TRBV5-6
j_call: TRBJ2-5
d_call: NA
clone_size: NA
cdr3_aa: CASSSGTKQETQYF
cdr3_nt: TGTGCCAGCAGCTCCGGGACAAAGCAAGAGACCCAGTACTTC

v_call: TRBV23-1
j_call: TRBJ2-2
d_call: TRBD2
clone_size: NA
cdr3_aa: CASSQYPTSGRTGELFF
cdr3_nt: TGCGCCAGCAGTCAATACCCCACTAGCGGGAGGACCGGGGAGCTGTTTTTT

v_call: TRBV5-4
j_call: TRBJ2-5
d_call: NA
clone_size: NA
cdr3_aa: CASSLSQETQYF
cdr3_nt: TGTGCCAGCAGCCTGTCTCAAGAGACCCAGTACTTC

v_call: TRBV5-1
j_call: TRBJ1-1
d_call: NA
clone_size: NA
cdr3_aa: CASSLGQQQAEAFF
cdr3_nt: TGCGCCAGCAGCTTAGGACAGCAGCAGGCTGAAGCTTTCTTT

v_call: TRBV30
j_call: TRBJ2-1
d_call: NA
clone_size: NA
cdr3_aa: CAWSVRQGTYNEQFF
cdr3_nt: TGTGCCTGGAGTGTACGCCAGGGGACCTACAATGAGCAGTTCTTC

v_call: TRBV6-5
j_call: TRBJ2-4
d_call: NA
clone_size: NA
cdr3_aa: CASSSHRGGAKNIQYF
cdr3_nt: TGTGCCAGCAGTTCCCACAGGGGGGGGGCCAAAAACATTCAGTACTTC

v_call: TRBV30
j_call: TRBJ1-4
d_call: TRBD1
clone_size: NA
cdr3_aa: CALQGREKLFF
cdr3_nt: TGTGCCTTACAGGGGCGGGAAAAACTGTTTTTT

v_call: TRBV28
j_call: TRBJ1-1
d_call: NA
clone_size: NA
cdr3_aa: CASSYRVTFF
cdr3_nt: TGTGCCAGCAGTTACAGGGTAACTTTCTTT

v_call: TRBV2
j_call: TRBJ2-3
d_call: NA
clone_size: NA
cdr3_aa: CASIRDTPTDTQYF
cdr3_nt: TGTGCCAGCATTCGGGACACCCCCACAGATACGCAGTATTTT

v_call: TRBV6-1
j_call: TRBJ2-3
d_call: TRBD2
clone_size: NA
cdr3_aa: CASMGGGGGTDTQYF
cdr3_nt: TGTGCCAGCATGGGCGGGGGGGGAGGGACAGATACGCAGTATTTT

v_call: TRBV29-1
j_call: TRBJ2-7
d_call: TRBD2
clone_size: NA
cdr3_aa: CSVEILAGAGEQYF
cdr3_nt: TGCAGCGTTGAAATACTAGCGGGAGCGGGCGAGCAGTACTTC

v_call: TRBV5-1
j_call: TRBJ2-5
d_call: TRBD2
clone_size: NA
cdr3_aa: CASSPGLASETQYF
cdr3_nt: TGCGCCAGCAGCCCCGGACTAGCGTCAGAGACCCAGTACTTC

v_call: TRBV7-9
j_call: TRBJ2-7
d_call: TRBD1
clone_size: once
cdr3_aa: CASRRQGLVDEQYF
cdr3_nt: TGTGCCAGCCGCCGACAGGGTCTTGTCGACGAGCAGTACTTC

v_call: TRBV18
j_call: TRBJ2-7
d_call: NA
clone_size: NA
cdr3_aa: CASSEGRAGAAEQYF
cdr3_nt: TGTGCCAGCTCGGAAGGGAGGGCAGGGGCGGCCGAGCAGTACTTC

v_call: TRBV28
j_call: TRBJ1-4
d_call: NA
clone_size: NA
cdr3_aa: CASSLTGPGGNEKLFF
cdr3_nt: TGTGCCAGCAGTTTGACAGGACCCGGGGGTAATGAAAAACTGTTTTTT

v_call: TRBV7-2
j_call: TRBJ2-3
d_call: NA
clone_size: NA
cdr3_aa: CASSLEGGYGTDTQYF
cdr3_nt: TGTGCCAGCAGCTTAGAGGGGGGGTACGGCACAGATACGCAGTATTTT

v_call: TRBV27
j_call: TRBJ1-6
d_call: TRBD1
clone_size: NA
cdr3_aa: CASSSRGRNSPLHF
cdr3_nt: TGTGCCAGCAGTTCAAGGGGGCGTAATTCACCCCTCCACTTT

v_call: TRBV7-9
j_call: TRBJ2-5
d_call: NA
clone_size: NA
cdr3_aa: CASSFSRSDKETQYF
cdr3_nt: TGTGCCAGCAGCTTTAGCCGGTCCGATAAAGAGACCCAGTACTTC